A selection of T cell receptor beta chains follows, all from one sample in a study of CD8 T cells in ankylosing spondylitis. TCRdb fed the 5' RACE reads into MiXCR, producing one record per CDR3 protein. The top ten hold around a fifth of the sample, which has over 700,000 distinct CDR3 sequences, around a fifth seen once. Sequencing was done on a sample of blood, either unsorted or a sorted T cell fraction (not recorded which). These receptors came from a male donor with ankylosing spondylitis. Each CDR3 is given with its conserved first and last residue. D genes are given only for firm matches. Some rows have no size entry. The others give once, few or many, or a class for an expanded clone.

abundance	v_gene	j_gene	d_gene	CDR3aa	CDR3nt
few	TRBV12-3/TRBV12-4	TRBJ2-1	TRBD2	CASRTSGAGGEQFF	TGTGCCAGCAGGACTAGCGGGGCAGGCGGTGAGCAGTTCTTC
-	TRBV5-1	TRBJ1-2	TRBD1	CASGMGQALGGYTF	TGCGCCAGCGGCATGGGACAGGCCCTTGGTGGCTACACCTTC
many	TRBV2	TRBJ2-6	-	CASSDSGANVLTF	TGTGCCAGCAGCGACTCTGGGGCCAACGTCCTGACTTTC
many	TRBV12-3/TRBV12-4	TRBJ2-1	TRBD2	CASSLGSGLAGAEFF	TGTGCCAGCAGTTTAGGATCAGGACTAGCGGGAGCCGAGTTCTTC
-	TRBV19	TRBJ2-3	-	CASSIDVYTDTQYF	TGTGCCAGTAGTATAGATGTCTACACAGATACGCAGTATTTT
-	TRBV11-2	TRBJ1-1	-	CASSLMSANTEAFF	TGTGCCAGCAGCTTGATGTCAGCGAACACTGAAGCTTTCTTT
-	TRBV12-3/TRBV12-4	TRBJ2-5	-	CASSPRGGLTQETQYF	TGTGCCAGCAGCCCGAGAGGGGGACTGACCCAAGAGACCCAGTACTTC
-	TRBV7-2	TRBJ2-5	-	CASSISGETQYF	TGTGCCAGCAGCATCTCCGGGGAGACCCAGTACTTC
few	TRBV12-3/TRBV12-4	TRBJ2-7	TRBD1	CASTWTGGEYEQYF	TGTGCCAGCACCTGGACAGGGGGCGAGTACGAGCAGTACTTC
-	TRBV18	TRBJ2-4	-	CASSPEEGTRNIQYF	TGTGCCAGCTCACCCGAGGAGGGGACCCGAAACATTCAGTACTTC
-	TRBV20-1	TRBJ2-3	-	CSAGGSFWGPDTQYF	TGCAGTGCTGGCGGGAGCTTCTGGGGGCCAGATACGCAGTATTTT
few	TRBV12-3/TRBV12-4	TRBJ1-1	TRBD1	CASGQGRTEAFF	TGTGCCAGCGGACAGGGGAGGACTGAAGCTTTCTTT
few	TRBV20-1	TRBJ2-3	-	CSARGVEFTDTQYF	TGCAGTGCTAGGGGGGTGGAATTCACAGATACGCAGTATTTT
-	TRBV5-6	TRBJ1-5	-	CASSLGGSSQPQHF	TGTGCCAGCAGCTTGGGGGGGAGTAGTCAGCCCCAGCATTTT
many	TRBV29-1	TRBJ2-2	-	CSVESGTGELFF	TGCAGCGTTGAATCCGGGACCGGGGAGCTGTTTTTT
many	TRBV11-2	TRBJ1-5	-	CASSLERGNNQPQHF	TGTGCCAGCAGCTTAGAACGGGGTAATAATCAGCCCCAGCATTTT
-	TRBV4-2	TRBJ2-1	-	CASSQDGGRNEQFF	TGTGCCAGCAGCCAAGACGGGGGGCGAAATGAGCAGTTCTTC
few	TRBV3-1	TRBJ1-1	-	CASTRESSNTEAFF	TGTGCCAGCACAAGGGAAAGTTCGAACACTGAAGCTTTCTTT
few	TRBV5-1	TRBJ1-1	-	CASSPPGPSRPEAFF	TGCGCCAGCAGCCCCCCAGGACCGTCTCGCCCTGAAGCTTTCTTT
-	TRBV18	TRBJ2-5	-	CASSPNSQETQYF	TGTGCCAGCTCACCAAACAGCCAAGAGACCCAGTACTTC
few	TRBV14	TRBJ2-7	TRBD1	CASSQAPAGTGVYEQYF	TGTGCCAGCAGCCAAGCCCCCGCAGGGACAGGGGTTTACGAGCAGTACTTC
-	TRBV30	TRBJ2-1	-	CAWSVGPQPNEQFF	TGTGCCTGGAGTGTAGGGCCCCAGCCCAATGAGCAGTTCTTC
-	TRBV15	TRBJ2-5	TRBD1	CATSSNAGTGAETQYF	TGTGCCACCAGCAGTAATGCCGGGACAGGGGCCGAGACCCAGTACTTC
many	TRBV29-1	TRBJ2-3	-	CSVEGPPDTQYF	TGCAGCGTTGAAGGGCCCCCAGATACGCAGTATTTT
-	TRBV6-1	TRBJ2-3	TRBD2	CASREISGSTDTQYF	TGTGCCAGCAGGGAAATTAGCGGGAGTACAGATACGCAGTATTTT
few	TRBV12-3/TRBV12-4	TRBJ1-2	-	CASSLDPAGLGGYTF	TGTGCCAGCAGTTTAGATCCTGCAGGGTTAGGTGGCTACACCTTC
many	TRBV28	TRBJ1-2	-	CASSLFDYGYTF	TGTGCCAGCAGTCTGTTTGACTATGGCTACACCTTC
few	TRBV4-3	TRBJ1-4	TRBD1	CASSQGQGQGSEKLFF	TGCGCCAGCAGCCAAGGGCAGGGACAGGGGAGTGAAAAACTGTTTTTT
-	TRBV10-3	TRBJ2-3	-	CAISVRDRLTDTQYF	TGTGCCATCAGCGTGCGGGACCGCCTAACAGATACGCAGTATTTT
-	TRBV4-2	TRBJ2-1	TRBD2	CASSQGLSGSSIHEQFF	TGTGCCAGCAGCCAAGGGCTTAGCGGGAGCTCGATCCATGAGCAGTTCTTC